This TCR beta chain was retrieved from a study of blood T cell repertoires in COVID-19. Concerning this clone itself: One end of the junction fails to match germline, which may point to a read error.

Per the germline V gene, CDR1 is SNHLY and CDR2 is FYNNEI. The CDR3 spans 15 residues. Method: immunoSEQ multiplex PCR; TCRdb's copy keeps in-frame clones and lacks some. The sample has under 85,000 clones; 80% to 90% are singletons. This chain connects TRBV2 to TRBJ2-1; 7 bases fit TRBD1. Sequencing input: peripheral blood. This sequence was found in a man in his sixties or seventies with active or convalescent COVID-19. CDR3 sequence: CASREGDRTYNEQFF. The CDR3 DNA follows: TGTGCCAGCAGGGAAGGGGACAGAACCTACAATGAGCAGTTCTTC.